This TCR beta chain emerged from a study of shared clonotypes between healthy human individuals. Sequencing was performed with immunoSEQ multiplex PCR; in TCRdb, only in-frame clones are kept and a portion is missing. The data hold about 1 million clones, with under 80% observed a single time. This CDR3 contains 13 residues. Trimming took off 2 bases at V and 13 bases at J, with 17 bases between the two ends. Germline V gene sequence: CDR1 MNHEY, CDR2 SVGAGI. This clonotype was obtained from a man younger than 35 in good health. The chain employs TRBV6-5 and TRBJ1-2, with D possibly TRBD1 on 5 matching bases. The specimen was memory CD4+ T cells sorted from blood. Noted subset: CD45RA-negative fraction. The CDR3 coding sequence is TGTGCCAGCAGTTACCGGGGGTTCTTTCACCCCACCTTC. It translates to CASSYRGFFHPTF.